This TCR beta chain was captured in a study of OX40 agonist ivuxolimab in advanced cancers. Study-wide results and caveats: Blood T cells, both CD4+ and CD8+, expanded clonally by week 6 at 0.1 to 3.0 mg/kg. Among T cells, CD8+ cells averaged more expanded clones than CD4+ cells.

Profiling relied on immunoSEQ multiplex PCR, and the TCRdb table lists in-frame clones only, not all of them. The table includes tens of thousands of clones, around 88% detected once. About this clone itself: Its antigen is not known.

V was shortened by 10 bases and J by 2 bases, with 13 bases between the two germline ends. The CDR3 has 13 residues. Per germline, CDR1 MNHEY and CDR2 SVGAGI. The chain uses TRBV6-5 and TRBJ2-3, with no clear D. The origin of this receptor is an adult with an advanced solid tumor such as melanoma, head and neck, liver or kidney cancer. The sample consisted of CD4+ or CD8+ T cells sorted from blood, taken in a trial of the OX40 agonist ivuxolimab. This CDR3 reads CATSRVPTDTQYF. The CDR3 nucleotides are TGTGCCACCTCTCGGGTCCCCACAGATACGCAGTATTTT.